The clone carrying this T cell receptor beta chain has a handful of counts. The antigen is undetermined. The CDR3 is 15 amino acids. With V trimmed by 1 base and J by 10 bases, 8 bases remained unmatched. Germline lookup yields CDR1 KGHDR and CDR2 SFDVKD. The data derive from a study of post-analysis software for immune sequencing data. Whole-study findings and limits: Among roughly 5 TRBV segments more frequent in patients than controls were TRBV5-6, TRBV5-1 and TRBV20-1. F measure showed strong co-clustering of same-batch samples.

The library was made from cDNA and included unique molecular identifiers. There were about 1 to 10 million T cells, and about 500,000 cDNA molecules came from them. From the PCR reads, TCRdb called clonotypes with MiXCR, one entry per CDR3 protein. The sample has about 540,000 distinct CDR3 sequences; around a third are singletons. Sequencing used blood. The chain combines TRBV24-1 with TRBJ2-3; 9 nucleotides match TRBD2. This clonotype originated in a girl under 18 with multiple sclerosis. The DNA of the CDR3 is TGTGCCACCAGTGATTTTGGCGGGGGGGACCCTGCGCAGTATTTT. As protein: CATSDFGGGDPAQYF.